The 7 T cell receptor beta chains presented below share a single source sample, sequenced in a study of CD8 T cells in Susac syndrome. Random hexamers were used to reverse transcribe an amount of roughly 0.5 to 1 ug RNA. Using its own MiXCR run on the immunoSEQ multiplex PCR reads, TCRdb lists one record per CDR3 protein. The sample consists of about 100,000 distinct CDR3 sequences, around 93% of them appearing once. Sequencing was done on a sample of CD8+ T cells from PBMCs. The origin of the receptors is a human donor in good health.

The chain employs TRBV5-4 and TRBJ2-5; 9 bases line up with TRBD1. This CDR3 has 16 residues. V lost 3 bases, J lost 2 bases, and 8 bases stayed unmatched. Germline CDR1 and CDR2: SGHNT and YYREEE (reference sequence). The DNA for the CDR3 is TGTGCCAGCAGCTCCGCACCGGGACAGGGACAAGAGACCCAGTACTTC. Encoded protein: CASSSAPGQGQETQYF.

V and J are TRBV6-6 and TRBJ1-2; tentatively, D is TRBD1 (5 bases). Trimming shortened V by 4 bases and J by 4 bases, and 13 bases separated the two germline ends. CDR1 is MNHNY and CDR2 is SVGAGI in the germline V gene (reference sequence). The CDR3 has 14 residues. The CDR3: CASSLGGEGYGYTF. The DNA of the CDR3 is TGTGCCAGCAGTTTGGGAGGGGAAGGCTATGGCTACACCTTC.

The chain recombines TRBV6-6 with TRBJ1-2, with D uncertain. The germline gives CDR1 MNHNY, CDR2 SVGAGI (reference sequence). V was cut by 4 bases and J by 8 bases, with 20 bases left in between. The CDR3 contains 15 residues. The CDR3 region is CASSLALPKREGYTF. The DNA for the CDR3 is TGTGCCAGCAGTTTAGCGCTGCCTAAGAGGGAAGGCTACACCTTC.

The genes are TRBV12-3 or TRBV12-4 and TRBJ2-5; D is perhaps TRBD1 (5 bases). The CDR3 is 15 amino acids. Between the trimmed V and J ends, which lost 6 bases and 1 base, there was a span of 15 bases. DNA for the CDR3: TGTGCCAGCAGCACCCATTATGACAGCCAAGAGACCCAGTACTTC. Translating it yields CASSTHYDSQETQYF.

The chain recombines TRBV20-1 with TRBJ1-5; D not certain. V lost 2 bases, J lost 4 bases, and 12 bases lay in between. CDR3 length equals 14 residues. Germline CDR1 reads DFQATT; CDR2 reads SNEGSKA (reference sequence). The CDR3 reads CSARISGWNQPQHF. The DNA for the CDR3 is TGCAGTGCTAGAATCTCGGGGTGGAATCAGCCCCAGCATTTT.

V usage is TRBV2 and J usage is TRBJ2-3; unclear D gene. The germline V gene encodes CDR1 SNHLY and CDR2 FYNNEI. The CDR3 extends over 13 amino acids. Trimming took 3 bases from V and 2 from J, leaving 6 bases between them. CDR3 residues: CASSEGITDTQYF. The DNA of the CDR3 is TGTGCCAGCAGTGAGGGGATCACAGATACGCAGTATTTT.

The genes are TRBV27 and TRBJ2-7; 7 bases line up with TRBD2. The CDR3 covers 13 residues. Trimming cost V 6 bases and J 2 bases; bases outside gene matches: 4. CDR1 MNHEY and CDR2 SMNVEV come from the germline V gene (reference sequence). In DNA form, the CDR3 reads TGTGCCAGCAGACTCGCGGGGGCCTACGAGCAGTACTTC. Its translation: CASRLAGAYEQYF.